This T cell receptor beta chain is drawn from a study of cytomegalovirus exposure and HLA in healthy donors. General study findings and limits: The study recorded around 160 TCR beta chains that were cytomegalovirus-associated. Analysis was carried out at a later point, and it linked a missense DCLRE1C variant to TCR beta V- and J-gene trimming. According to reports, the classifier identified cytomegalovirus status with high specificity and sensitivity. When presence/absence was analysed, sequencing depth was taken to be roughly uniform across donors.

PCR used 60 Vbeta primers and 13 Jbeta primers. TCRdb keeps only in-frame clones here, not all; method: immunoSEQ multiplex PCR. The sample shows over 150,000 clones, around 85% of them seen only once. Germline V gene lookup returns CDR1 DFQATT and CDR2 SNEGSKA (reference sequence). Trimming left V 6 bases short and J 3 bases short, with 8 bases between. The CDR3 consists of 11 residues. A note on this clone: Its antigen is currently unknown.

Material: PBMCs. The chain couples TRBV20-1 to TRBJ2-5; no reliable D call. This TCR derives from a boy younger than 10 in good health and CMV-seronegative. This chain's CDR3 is CSARYEETQYF. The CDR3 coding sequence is TGCAGTGCCCGCTATGAAGAGACCCAGTACTTC.